This TCR beta chain stems from a study of beta chain features in type 1 diabetes. Findings and limits, study-wide: Type 1 diabetes patients showed a moderate but significant shortening of TCRB CDR3s in all four CD4+ subsets.

The CDR3 sequence is 15 residues long. CDR1 and CDR2 from the germline V gene are SGHNT and YYREEE (reference sequence). Trimming removed 3 bases from V and 5 bases from J; junction bases left unmatched: 7. Only a few counts were recorded for this clone. Its antigen remains unidentified. The sequenced template was cDNA made from the entire isolated RNA. Clones were sequenced by immunoSEQ multiplex PCR, and TCRdb holds only the in-frame ones, with some missing. The sample holds 250,000 to 300,000 clones, approximately 25% seen once. Source material: naive CD4+ T cells from blood. The V and J genes are TRBV5-4 and TRBJ2-1; 8 nucleotides align to TRBD2. The sequence was obtained from a woman in her 30s with type 1 diabetes. Here the CDR3 reads CASSYTTSANNEQFF. In DNA, the CDR3 is TGTGCCAGCAGCTACACGACTAGCGCCAACAATGAGCAGTTCTTC.